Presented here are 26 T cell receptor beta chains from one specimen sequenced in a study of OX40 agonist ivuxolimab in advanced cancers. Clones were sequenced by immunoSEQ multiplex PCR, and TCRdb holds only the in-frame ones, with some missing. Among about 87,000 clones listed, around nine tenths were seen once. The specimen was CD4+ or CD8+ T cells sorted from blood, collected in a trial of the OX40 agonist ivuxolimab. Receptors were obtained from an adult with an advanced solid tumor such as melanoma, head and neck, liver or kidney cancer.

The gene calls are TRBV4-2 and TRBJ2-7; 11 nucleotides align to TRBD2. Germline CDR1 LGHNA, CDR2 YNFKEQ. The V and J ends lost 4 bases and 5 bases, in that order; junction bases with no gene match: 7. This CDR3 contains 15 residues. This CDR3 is CASSRKTSGVHEQYF. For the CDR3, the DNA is TGTGCCAGCAGCCGAAAGACTAGCGGGGTCCACGAGCAGTACTTC.

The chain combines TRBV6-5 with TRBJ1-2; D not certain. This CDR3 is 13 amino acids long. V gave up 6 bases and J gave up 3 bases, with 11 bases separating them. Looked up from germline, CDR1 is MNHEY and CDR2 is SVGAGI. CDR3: CASRLGRDYGYTF. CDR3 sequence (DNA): TGTGCCAGCAGGCTTGGGCGAGACTATGGCTACACCTTC.

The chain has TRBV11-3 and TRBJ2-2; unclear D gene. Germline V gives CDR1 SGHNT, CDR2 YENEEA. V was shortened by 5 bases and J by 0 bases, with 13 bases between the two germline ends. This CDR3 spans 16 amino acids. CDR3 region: CASSPGRIANTGELFF. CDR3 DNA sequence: TGTGCCAGCAGCCCCGGGCGTATAGCGAACACCGGGGAGCTGTTTTTT.

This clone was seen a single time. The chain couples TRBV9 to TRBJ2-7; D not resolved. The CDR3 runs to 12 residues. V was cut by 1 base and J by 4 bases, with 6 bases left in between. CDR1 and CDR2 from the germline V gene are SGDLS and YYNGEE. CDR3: CASSVMVYEQYF. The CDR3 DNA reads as TGTGCCAGCAGCGTAATGGTTTACGAGCAGTACTTC. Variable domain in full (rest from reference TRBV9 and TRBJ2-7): DSGVTQTPKHLITATGQRVTLRCSPRSGDLSVYWYQQSLDQGLQFLIQYYNGEERAKGNILERFSAQQFPDLHSELNLSSLELGDSALYFCASSVMVYEQYFGPGTRLTVT.

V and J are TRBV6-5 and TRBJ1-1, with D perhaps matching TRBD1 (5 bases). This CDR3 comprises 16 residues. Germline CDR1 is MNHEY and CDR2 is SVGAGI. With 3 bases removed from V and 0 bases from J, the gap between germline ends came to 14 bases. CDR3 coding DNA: TGTGCCAGCAGTTATTCCTACAAGGGACTGAACACTGAAGCTTTCTTT. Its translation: CASSYSYKGLNTEAFF.

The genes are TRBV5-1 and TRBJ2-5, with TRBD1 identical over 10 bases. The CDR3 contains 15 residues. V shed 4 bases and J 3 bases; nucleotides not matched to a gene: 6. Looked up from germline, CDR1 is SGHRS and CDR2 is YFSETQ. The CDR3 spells CASSATGTGEETQYF. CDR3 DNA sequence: TGCGCCAGCAGCGCGACCGGGACAGGGGAAGAGACCCAGTACTTC.

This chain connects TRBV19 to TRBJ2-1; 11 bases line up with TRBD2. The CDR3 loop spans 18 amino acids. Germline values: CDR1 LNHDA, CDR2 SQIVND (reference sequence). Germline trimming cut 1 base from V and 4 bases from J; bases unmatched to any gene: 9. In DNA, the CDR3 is TGTGCCAGTAGTATAGCCCGGCTAGCGGGAGGCAATTACAATGAGCAGTTCTTC. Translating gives CASSIARLAGGNYNEQFF.

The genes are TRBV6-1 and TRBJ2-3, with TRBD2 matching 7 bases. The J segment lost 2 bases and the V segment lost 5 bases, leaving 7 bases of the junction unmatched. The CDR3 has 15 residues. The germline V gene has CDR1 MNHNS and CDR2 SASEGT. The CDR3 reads CASSRPRDYTDTQYF. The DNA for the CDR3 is TGTGCCAGCAGTCGCCCCCGGGACTACACAGATACGCAGTATTTT.

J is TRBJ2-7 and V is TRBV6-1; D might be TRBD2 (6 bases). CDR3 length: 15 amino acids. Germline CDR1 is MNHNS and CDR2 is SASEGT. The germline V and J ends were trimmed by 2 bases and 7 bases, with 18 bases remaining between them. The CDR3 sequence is CASSERGTGLREQYF. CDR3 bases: TGTGCCAGCAGTGAACGGGGGACGGGCCTCCGGGAGCAGTACTTC.

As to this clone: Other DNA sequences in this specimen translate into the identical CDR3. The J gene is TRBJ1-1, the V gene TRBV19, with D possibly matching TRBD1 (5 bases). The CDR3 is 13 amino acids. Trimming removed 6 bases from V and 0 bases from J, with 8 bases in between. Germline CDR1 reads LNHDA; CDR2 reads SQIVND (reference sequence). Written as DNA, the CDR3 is TGTGCCAGTAGCCCCAGGGTGAACACTGAAGCTTTCTTT. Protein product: CASSPRVNTEAFF. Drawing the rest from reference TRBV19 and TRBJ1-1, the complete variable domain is DGGITQSPKYLFRKEGQNVTLSCEQNLNHDAMYWYRQDPGQGLRLIYYSQIVNDFQKGDIAEGYSVSREKKESFPLTVTSAQKNPTAFYLCASSPRVNTEAFFGQGTRLTVV.

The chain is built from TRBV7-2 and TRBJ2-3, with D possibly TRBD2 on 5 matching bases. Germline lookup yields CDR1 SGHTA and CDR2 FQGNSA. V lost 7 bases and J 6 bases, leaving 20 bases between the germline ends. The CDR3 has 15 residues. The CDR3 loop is CASTPATVGVDTQYF. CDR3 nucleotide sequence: TGTGCCAGCACCCCCGCAACAGTGGGAGTGGATACGCAGTATTTT.

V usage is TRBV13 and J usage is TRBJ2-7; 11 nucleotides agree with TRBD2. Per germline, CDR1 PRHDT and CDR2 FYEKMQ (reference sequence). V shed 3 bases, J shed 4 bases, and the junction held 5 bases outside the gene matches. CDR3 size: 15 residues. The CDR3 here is CASSFVSGRVYEQYF. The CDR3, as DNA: TGTGCCAGCAGCTTCGTTAGCGGGAGGGTTTACGAGCAGTACTTC.

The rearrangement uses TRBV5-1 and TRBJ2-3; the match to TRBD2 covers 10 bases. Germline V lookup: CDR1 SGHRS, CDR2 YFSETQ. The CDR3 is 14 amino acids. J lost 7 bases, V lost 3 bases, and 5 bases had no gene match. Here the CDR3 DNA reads TGCGCCAGCAGCTCCGAGCGGGAGGGGAATACGCAGTATTTT. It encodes CASSSEREGNTQYF.

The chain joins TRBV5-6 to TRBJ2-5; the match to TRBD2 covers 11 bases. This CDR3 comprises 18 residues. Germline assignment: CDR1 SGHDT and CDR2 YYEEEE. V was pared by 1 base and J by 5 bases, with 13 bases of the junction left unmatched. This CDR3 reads CASSLYSSGGAVRETQYF. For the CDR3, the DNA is TGTGCCAGCAGCTTGTATAGTAGCGGGGGGGCAGTTCGGGAGACCCAGTACTTC.

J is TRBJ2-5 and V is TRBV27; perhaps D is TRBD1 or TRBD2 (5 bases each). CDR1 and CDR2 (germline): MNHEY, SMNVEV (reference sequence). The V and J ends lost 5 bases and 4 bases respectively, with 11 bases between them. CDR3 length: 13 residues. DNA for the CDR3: TGTGCCAGCAGTCCCCCAGGGAGAGAGACCCAGTACTTC. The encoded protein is CASSPPGRETQYF.

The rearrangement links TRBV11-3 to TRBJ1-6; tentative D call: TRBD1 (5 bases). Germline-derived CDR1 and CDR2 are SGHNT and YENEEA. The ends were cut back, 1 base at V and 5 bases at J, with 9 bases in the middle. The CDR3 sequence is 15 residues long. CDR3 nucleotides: TGTGCCAGCAGCTTAGGCAGGGTAGATAATTCACCCCTCCACTTT. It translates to CASSLGRVDNSPLHF.

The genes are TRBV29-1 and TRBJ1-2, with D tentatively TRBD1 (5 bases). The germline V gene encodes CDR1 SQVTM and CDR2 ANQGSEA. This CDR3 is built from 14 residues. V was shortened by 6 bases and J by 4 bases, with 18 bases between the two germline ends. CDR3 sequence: CSVPISGGVYGYTF. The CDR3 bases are TGCAGCGTCCCAATCTCGGGGGGGGTCTATGGCTACACCTTC.

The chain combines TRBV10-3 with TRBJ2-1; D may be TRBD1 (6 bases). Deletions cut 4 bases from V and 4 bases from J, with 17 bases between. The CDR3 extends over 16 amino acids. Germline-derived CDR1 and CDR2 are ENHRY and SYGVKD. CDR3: CAISGRGKDSYNEQFF. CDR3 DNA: TGTGCCATCAGTGGAAGGGGGAAGGATTCGTACAATGAGCAGTTCTTC.

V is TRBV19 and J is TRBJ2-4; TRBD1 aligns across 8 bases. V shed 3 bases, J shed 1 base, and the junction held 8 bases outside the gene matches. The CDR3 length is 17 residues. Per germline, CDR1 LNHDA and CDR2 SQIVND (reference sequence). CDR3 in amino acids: CASSILAGGRAKNIQYF. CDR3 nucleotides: TGTGCCAGTAGTATCTTAGCAGGGGGCCGGGCCAAAAACATTCAGTACTTC.

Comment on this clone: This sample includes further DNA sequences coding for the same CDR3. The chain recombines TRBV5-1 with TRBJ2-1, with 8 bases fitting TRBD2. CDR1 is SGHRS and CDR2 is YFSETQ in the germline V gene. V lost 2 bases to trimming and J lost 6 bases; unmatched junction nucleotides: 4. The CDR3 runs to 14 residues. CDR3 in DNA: TGCGCCAGCAGCTTTAGCGGGACCGGCAATGAGCAGTTCTTC. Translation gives CASSFSGTGNEQFF.

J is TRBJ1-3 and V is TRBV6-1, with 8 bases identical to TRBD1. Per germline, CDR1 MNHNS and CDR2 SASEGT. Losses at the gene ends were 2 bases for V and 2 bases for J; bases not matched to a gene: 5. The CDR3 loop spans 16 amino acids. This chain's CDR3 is CASSELQGAAGNTIYF. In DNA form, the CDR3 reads TGTGCCAGCAGTGAACTTCAGGGGGCGGCTGGAAACACCATATATTTT.

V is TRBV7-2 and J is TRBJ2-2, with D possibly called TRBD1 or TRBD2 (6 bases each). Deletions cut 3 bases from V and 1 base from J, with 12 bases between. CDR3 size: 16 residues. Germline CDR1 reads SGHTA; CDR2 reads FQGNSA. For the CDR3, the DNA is TGTGCCAGCAGCTTCTTCGGGGGCCGGAACACCGGGGAGCTGTTTTTT. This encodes CASSFFGGRNTGELFF.

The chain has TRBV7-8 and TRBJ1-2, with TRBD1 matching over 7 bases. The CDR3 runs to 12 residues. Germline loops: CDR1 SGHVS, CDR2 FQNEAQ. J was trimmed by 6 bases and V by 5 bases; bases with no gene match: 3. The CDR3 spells CASSLTGDGYTF. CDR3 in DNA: TGTGCCAGCAGCCTAACAGGGGATGGCTACACCTTC.

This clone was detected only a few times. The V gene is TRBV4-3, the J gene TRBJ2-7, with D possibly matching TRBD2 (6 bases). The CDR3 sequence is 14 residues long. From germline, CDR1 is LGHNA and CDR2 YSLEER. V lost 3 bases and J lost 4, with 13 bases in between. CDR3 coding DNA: TGCGCCAGCAGCCACGATACTAGCAGATACGAGCAGTACTTC. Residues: CASSHDTSRYEQYF.

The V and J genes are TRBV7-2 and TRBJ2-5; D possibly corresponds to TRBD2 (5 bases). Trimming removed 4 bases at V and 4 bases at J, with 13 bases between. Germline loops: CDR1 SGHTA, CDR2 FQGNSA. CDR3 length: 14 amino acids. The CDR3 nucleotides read TGTGCCAGCAGCTCCCCCGGGGAGTTAGAGACCCAGTACTTC. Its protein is CASSSPGELETQYF.

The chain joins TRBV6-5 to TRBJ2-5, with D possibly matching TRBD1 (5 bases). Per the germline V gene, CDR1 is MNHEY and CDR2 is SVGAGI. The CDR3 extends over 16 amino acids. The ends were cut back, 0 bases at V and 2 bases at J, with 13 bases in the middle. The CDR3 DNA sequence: TGTGCCAGCAGTTACTCCTCTGGGGCTAGACAAGAGACCCAGTACTTC. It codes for CASSYSSGARQETQYF.